The rows below give T cell receptor beta chains drawn from one sample of a study of metastatic and nonmetastatic thyroid tumors. TCRdb reanalyzed the PCR reads via MiXCR. The sample has some 7,000 clones; approximately 30% are singletons. Input material: adjacent normal tissue. The source is a male donor with papillary thyroid cancer or a benign thyroid nodule (not recorded which). Some clones in this sample may be carry-over from other donors' samples. Each CDR3 is given with its conserved first and last residue. The D gene is left open where the match is weak. Clone size is not always given. Where it is, it says once, few, many or a class for expanded clones.

>-|TRBV20-1|-|TRBJ2-7
CSASPGGRISYEQYF
TGCAGTGCTAGCCCCGGGGGGCGGATCTCCTACGAGCAGTACTTC
>-|TRBV6-1|-|TRBJ1-5
CASSDLSVQPQHF
TGTGCCAGCAGTGATCTGTCGGTTCAGCCCCAGCATTTT
>-|TRBV12-3/TRBV12-4|few|TRBJ1-1
CASSLGTTGVQRTEAFF
TGTGCCAGCAGTTTAGGGACCACAGGCGTTCAGCGTACTGAAGCTTTCTTT
>TRBD1|TRBV20-1|once|TRBJ2-5
CSARDRGTKTQYF
TGCAGTGCTAGGGACAGGGGGACAAAGACCCAGTACTTC
>TRBD2|TRBV27|medium-sized|TRBJ2-3
CASSRLGGTRTDTQYF
TGTGCCAGCAGCCGCCTGGGGGGGACCCGCACAGATACGCAGTATTTT
>-|TRBV27|few|TRBJ2-1
CASSSGAGPGSYNEQFF
TGTGCCAGCAGTAGCGGAGCCGGCCCCGGGTCCTACAATGAGCAGTTCTTC
>-|TRBV6-1|few|TRBJ1-6
CASSEVGNSPLHF
TGTGCCAGCAGTGAAGTTGGGAATTCACCCCTCCACTTT
>-|TRBV6-1|medium-sized|TRBJ1-2
CASSERGSRGGYTF
TGTGCCAGCAGTGAACGGGGGTCGAGAGGTGGCTACACCTTC
>TRBD2|TRBV11-2|few|TRBJ2-7
CASSPGGVEQYF
TGTGCCAGCAGCCCGGGGGGGGTCGAGCAGTACTTC
>TRBD1|TRBV5-1|few|TRBJ1-6
CASSLGQGSSPLHF
TGCGCCAGCAGCTTGGGACAGGGGAGCTCACCCCTCCACTTT
>TRBD1|TRBV2|-|TRBJ2-7
CASTKRTGLYEQYF
TGTGCCAGCACCAAAAGGACAGGACTCTACGAGCAGTACTTC
>-|TRBV27|few|TRBJ2-1
CASTIQGGLNEQFF
TGTGCCAGCACCATACAGGGGGGGCTGAATGAGCAGTTCTTC
>-|TRBV6-1|-|TRBJ2-2
CASSEWVARGDLGELFF
TGTGCCAGCAGTGAATGGGTGGCCAGGGGGGATTTGGGGGAGCTGTTTTTT
>-|TRBV14|-|TRBJ1-2
CASSQDSGRAGYTF
TGTGCCAGCAGCCAAGATAGTGGCAGGGCGGGCTACACCTTC
>-|TRBV11-2|many|TRBJ1-2
CASSLGRQFWGGYTF
TGTGCCAGCAGCTTAGGCAGACAGTTCTGGGGCGGCTACACCTTC
>-|TRBV7-7|many|TRBJ2-3
CASSQLGGAADTQYF
TGTGCTAGCAGCCAACTAGGGGGGGCGGCAGATACGCAGTATTTT
>-|TRBV30|-|TRBJ1-2
CAWSLGYGYTF
TGTGCCTGGAGCCTTGGCTATGGCTACACCTTC
>-|TRBV30|-|TRBJ1-1
CAWREKGRTEAFF
TGTGCCTGGAGGGAGAAGGGTCGGACTGAAGCTTTCTTT
>-|TRBV6-2/TRBV6-3|few|TRBJ1-5
CASSILSDWGQPQHF
TGTGCCAGCAGTATCCTTTCCGATTGGGGTCAGCCCCAGCATTTT
>-|TRBV24-1|-|TRBJ1-3
CATSDTRSGNTIYF
TGTGCCACCAGTGATACCCGCTCTGGAAACACCATATATTTT
>-|TRBV10-1|few|TRBJ2-5
CASPGGIETQYF
TGCGCCAGCCCCGGAGGGATAGAGACCCAGTACTTC
>TRBD2|TRBV9|-|TRBJ2-1
CASSSRTSGIHNEQFF
TGTGCCAGCAGCTCCCGGACTAGCGGGATCCACAATGAGCAGTTCTTC
>-|TRBV5-1|many|TRBJ2-3
CASSSSYSITATDTQYF
TGCGCCAGCAGCTCGTCCTACTCCATAACGGCCACAGATACGCAGTATTTT
>-|TRBV20-1|many|TRBJ1-2
CSARDGPYGYTF
TGCAGTGCGCGGGACGGGCCTTATGGCTACACCTTC
>TRBD1|TRBV5-6|-|TRBJ1-5
CASSLRGQGIRQPQHF
TGTGCCAGCAGCTTACGCGGACAGGGGATACGGCAGCCCCAGCATTTT
>-|TRBV11-2|-|TRBJ2-5
CASSSDGPGGTQYF
TGTGCCAGCAGCTCCGACGGGCCTGGTGGGACCCAGTACTTC
>-|TRBV6-1|-|TRBJ2-7
CASSEVAGSTRYEQYF
TGTGCCAGCAGTGAAGTAGCCGGGTCAACGAGGTACGAGCAGTACTTC
>TRBD1|TRBV6-1|medium-sized|TRBJ1-2
CASSWDRGAGYTF
TGTGCCAGCAGTTGGGACAGGGGGGCCGGCTACACCTTC
>-|TRBV6-5|few|TRBJ2-1
CASSHRTIGSNEQFF
TGTGCCAGCAGTCACCGAACCATAGGTAGTAATGAGCAGTTCTTC
>-|TRBV12-3/TRBV12-4|few|TRBJ2-5
CASSLASSGPETQYF
TGTGCCAGCAGTTTAGCCAGTAGCGGTCCAGAGACCCAGTACTTC
>TRBD2|TRBV15|medium-sized|TRBJ2-7
CATSREPGLAGAAQYF
TGTGCCACCAGCAGAGAGCCGGGACTAGCGGGAGCGGCGCAGTACTTC
>TRBD2|TRBV20-1|once|TRBJ2-7
CSATRTTGGYYEQYF
TGCAGTGCCACCCGTACAACGGGGGGTTACTACGAGCAGTACTTC
>-|TRBV27|-|TRBJ1-2
CASSPRRESGGYTF
TGTGCCAGCAGTCCCCGCAGGGAGTCGGGGGGCTACACCTTC